This record covers a single T cell receptor beta chain. The data belong to a study of blood T cell repertoires in COVID-19. The wider study: PBMCs, B-cell-depleted T cells, or T cells provided the cDNA or gDNA that made up the material.

V lost 0 bases and J lost 3, with 12 bases in between. In germline, CDR1 is LGHDT, CDR2 YNNKEL (reference sequence). The CDR3 totals 15 residues. Seattle patients were enrolled during active infection and followed longitudinally. Original processing notes: From reference gene primer amplification, estimates of nucleated cell counts were derived. Data came from immunoSEQ multiplex PCR; TCRdb stores just in-frame clones and leaves some out. V and J calls and clone size are those listed in that table; D and trimming were worked out from the DNA. The table includes roughly 180,000 clones, 79% detected once.

This rearrangement joins TRBV3-1 (or the pseudogene TRBV3-2) to TRBJ2-7; D may be TRBD1 (6 bases). The receptor comes from a woman in her sixties or seventies with COVID-19, enrolled during active disease. What was sequenced was peripheral blood. This chain's CDR3 is CASSQDFTGNYEQYF. The CDR3 DNA is TGTGCCAGCAGCCAAGATTTTACAGGGAACTACGAGCAGTACTTC.